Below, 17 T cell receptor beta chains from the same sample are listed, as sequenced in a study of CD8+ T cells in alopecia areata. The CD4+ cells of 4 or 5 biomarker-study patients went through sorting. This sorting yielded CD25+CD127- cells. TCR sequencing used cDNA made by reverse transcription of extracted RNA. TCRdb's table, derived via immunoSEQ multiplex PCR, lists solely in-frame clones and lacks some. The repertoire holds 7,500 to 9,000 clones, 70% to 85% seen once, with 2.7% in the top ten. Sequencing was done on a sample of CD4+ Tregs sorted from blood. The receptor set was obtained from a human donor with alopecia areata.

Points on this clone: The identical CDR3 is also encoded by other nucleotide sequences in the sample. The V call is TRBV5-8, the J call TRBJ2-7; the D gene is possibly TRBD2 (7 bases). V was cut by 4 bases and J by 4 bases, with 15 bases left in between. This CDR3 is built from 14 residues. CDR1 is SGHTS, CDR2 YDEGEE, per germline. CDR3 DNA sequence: TGTGCCAGCAGCCATTACAGGGAGGGATACGAGCAGTACTTC. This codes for CASSHYREGYEQYF.

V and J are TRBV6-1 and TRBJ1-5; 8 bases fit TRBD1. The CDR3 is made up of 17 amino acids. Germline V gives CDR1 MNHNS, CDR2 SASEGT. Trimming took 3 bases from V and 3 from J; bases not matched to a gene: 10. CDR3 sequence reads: CASSEDRAGVYNQPQHF. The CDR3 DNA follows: TGTGCCAGCAGTGAGGACAGGGCGGGGGTTTACAATCAGCCCCAGCATTTT.

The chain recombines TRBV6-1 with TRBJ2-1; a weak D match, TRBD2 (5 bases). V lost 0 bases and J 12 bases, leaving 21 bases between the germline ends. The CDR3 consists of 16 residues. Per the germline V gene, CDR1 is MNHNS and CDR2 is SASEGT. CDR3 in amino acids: CASSEAGPLEARGQFF. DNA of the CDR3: TGTGCCAGCAGTGAAGCGGGCCCATTGGAGGCCCGAGGGCAGTTCTTC.

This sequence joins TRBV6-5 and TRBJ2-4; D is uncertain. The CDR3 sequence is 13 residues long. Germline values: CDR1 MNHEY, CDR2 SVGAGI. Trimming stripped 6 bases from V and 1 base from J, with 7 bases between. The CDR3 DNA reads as TGTGCCAGCAGGGAATCGGCCAAAAACATTCAGTACTTC. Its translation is CASRESAKNIQYF.

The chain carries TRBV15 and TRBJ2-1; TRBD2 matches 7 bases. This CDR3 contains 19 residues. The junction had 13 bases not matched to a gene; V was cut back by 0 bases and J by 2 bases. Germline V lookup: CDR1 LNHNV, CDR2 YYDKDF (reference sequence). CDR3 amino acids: CATSRDPSTSASTYNEQFF. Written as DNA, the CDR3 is TGTGCCACCAGCAGAGATCCAAGTACTAGCGCCTCGACCTACAATGAGCAGTTCTTC.

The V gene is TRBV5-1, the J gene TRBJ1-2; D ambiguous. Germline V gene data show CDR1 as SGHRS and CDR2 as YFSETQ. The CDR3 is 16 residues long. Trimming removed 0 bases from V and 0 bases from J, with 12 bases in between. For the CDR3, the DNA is TGCGCCAGCAGCTTGGTAGGACCAACTTCTAACTATGGCTACACCTTC. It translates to CASSLVGPTSNYGYTF.

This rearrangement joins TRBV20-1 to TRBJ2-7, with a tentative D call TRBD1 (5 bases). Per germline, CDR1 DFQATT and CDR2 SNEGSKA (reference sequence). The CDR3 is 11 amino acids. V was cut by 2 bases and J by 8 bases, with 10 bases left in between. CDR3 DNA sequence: TGCAGTGCTAGACAGGGTACCCAGCAGTACTTC. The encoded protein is CSARQGTQQYF.

The CDR3 region has the DNA TGCAGCGGGGGTGGGCGGGGAACCTACAATGAGCAGTTCTTC. As protein: CSGGGRGTYNEQFF. The genes are TRBV29-1 and TRBJ2-1; D perhaps matches TRBD2 (6 bases). With 7 bases removed from V and 2 bases from J, the gap between germline ends came to 15 bases. Germline CDR1 reads SQVTM; CDR2 reads ANQGSEA. The CDR3 extends over 14 amino acids.

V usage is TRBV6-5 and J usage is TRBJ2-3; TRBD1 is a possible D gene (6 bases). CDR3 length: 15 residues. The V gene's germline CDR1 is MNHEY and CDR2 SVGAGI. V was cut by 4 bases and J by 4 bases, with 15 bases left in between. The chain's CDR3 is CASSCISRGSDTQYF. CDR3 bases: TGTGCCAGCAGTTGCATCTCAAGGGGGTCAGATACGCAGTATTTT.

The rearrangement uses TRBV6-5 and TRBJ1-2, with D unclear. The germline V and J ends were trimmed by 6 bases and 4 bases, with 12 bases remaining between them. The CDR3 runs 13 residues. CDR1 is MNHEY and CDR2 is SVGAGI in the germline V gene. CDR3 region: CASRNGRIYGYTF. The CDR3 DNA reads TGTGCCAGCAGGAACGGTAGAATCTATGGCTACACCTTC.

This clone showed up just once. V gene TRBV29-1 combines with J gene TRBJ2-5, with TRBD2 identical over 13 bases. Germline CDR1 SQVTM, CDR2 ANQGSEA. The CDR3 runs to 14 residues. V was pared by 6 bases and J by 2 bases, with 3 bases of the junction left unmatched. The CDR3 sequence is CSVKTSGGQETQYF. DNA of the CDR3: TGCAGCGTCAAGACTAGCGGGGGGCAAGAGACCCAGTACTTC.

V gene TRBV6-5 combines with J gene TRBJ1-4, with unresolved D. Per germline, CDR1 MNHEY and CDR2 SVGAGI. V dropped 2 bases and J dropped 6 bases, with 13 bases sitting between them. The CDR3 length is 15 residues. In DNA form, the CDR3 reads TGTGCCAGCAGTTACAGTCAGGCAAGATATGAAAAACTGTTTTTT. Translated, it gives CASSYSQARYEKLFF.

In nucleotides, the CDR3 is TGCAGCGTTGTCCAGGGGGTAGGCAATGAGCAGTTCTTC. This encodes CSVVQGVGNEQFF. The chain joins TRBV29-1 to TRBJ2-1; 7 bases match TRBD1. Trimming took 4 bases from V and 6 from J; bases not matched to a gene: 6. This CDR3 contains 13 residues. Per germline, CDR1 SQVTM and CDR2 ANQGSEA.

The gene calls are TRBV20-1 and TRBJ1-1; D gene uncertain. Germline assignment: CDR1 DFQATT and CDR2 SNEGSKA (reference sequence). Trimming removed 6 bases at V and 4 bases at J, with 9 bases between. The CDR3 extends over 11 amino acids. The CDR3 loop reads CSAQWTTEAFF. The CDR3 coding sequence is TGCAGTGCCCAATGGACCACTGAAGCTTTCTTT.

CDR3 DNA sequence: TGTGCCAGCAGCTTAGGGCGGGCCAGTAGCAATCAGCCCCAGCATTTT. It is translated as CASSLGRASSNQPQHF. V and J are TRBV7-2 and TRBJ1-5, with D unresolved. Germline CDR1 and CDR2: SGHTA and FQGNSA. Trimming pared 1 base from V and 0 bases from J, leaving 10 bases between. CDR3 length: 16 residues.

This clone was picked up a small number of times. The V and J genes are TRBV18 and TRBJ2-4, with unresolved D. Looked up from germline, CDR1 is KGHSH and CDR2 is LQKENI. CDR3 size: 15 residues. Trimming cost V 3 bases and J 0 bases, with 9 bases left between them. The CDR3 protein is CASSPSVLAKNIQYF. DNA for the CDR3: TGTGCCAGCTCACCCTCTGTCTTAGCCAAAAACATTCAGTACTTC.

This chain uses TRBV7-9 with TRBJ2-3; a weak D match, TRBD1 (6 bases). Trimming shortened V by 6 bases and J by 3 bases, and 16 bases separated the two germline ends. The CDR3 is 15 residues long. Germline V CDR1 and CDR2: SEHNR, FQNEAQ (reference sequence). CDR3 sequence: CASRGTGYSTDTQYF. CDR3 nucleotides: TGTGCCAGCAGAGGAACAGGGTATTCAACAGATACGCAGTATTTT.